The rows below give T cell receptor beta chains drawn from one sample of a study of T cell responses to AZD1222 COVID-19 vaccine. Sequenced by immunoSEQ multiplex PCR; TCRdb stores in-frame clones only, minus some. This table holds around 110,000 clones, 90% found once. The specimen was peripheral blood, collected on day 0 of AZD1222 vaccination. These receptors were collected from an adult in good health. CDR3s include the opening cysteine and the closing phenylalanine or tryptophan. A D gene is named only where the DNA matches it firmly. Size tells how often a clone was seen (once, few, many) or the class of an expanded clone, and some rows leave it out.

J,D,V,size,DNA,CDR3
TRBJ1-3,NA,TRBV7-2,NA,TGTGCCAGCAGCTTGGGTATCACTGGAAACACCATATATTTT,CASSLGITGNTIYF
TRBJ1-4,NA,TRBV6-5,NA,TGTGCCAGCAGTTACTCGGCGGGGGAGGGGGGAAAACTGTTTTTT,CASSYSAGEGGKLFF
TRBJ1-1,TRBD1,TRBV6-5,NA,TGTGCCAGCAGTTATTTCAGACAGGGTGGCACTGAAGCTTTCTTT,CASSYFRQGGTEAFF
TRBJ1-1,NA,TRBV12-3/TRBV12-4,NA,TGTGCCAGCAGTTTTTCAGAGAACACTGAAGCTTTCTTT,CASSFSENTEAFF
TRBJ2-1,TRBD2,TRBV5-1,NA,TGCGCCAGCAGCTTGCAACTAGCGGACTACAATGAGCAGTTCTTC,CASSLQLADYNEQFF
TRBJ2-7,TRBD2,TRBV4-1,NA,TGCGCCAGCAGCCAAGCCTCGTTAGCGGGAGGTTCCTACGAGCAGTACTTC,CASSQASLAGGSYEQYF
TRBJ2-1,TRBD2,TRBV5-4,NA,TGTGCCAGCAGCTCATGGGGGGGTGGGAATGAGCAGTTCTTC,CASSSWGGGNEQFF
TRBJ2-1,TRBD2,TRBV3-1/TRBV3-2,NA,TGTGCCAGCAGCCAAGCCGGGGCGGGAGGGAATGAGCAGTTCTTC,CASSQAGAGGNEQFF
TRBJ2-2,TRBD2,TRBV4-3,NA,TGCGCCAGCAGCTACGGCGGGCGCGGGAGGGTCACCGGGGAGCTGTTTTTT,CASSYGGRGRVTGELFF
TRBJ1-6,NA,TRBV4-1,medium-sized,TGCGCCAGCAGCCATAATAATTCACCCCTCCACTTT,CASSHNNSPLHF
TRBJ2-3,NA,TRBV7-6,NA,TGTGCCAGCAGCTTAAGGGAGGTTGGCACAGATACGCAGTATTTT,CASSLREVGTDTQYF
TRBJ2-5,TRBD1,TRBV4-2,NA,TGTGCCAGCAGCCACCCTATACAGGGGATGGAGGAGACCCAGTACTTC,CASSHPIQGMEETQYF
TRBJ2-5,TRBD2,TRBV3-1/TRBV3-2,NA,TGTGCCAGCAGCCAAGAAAGGCTAGCGGGGTGGGAGACCCAGTACTTC,CASSQERLAGWETQYF
TRBJ1-5,NA,TRBV4-1,NA,TGCGCCAGCAGCCAAGATACCAGGGCGAGCAATCAGCCCCAGCATTTT,CASSQDTRASNQPQHF
TRBJ1-1,TRBD1,TRBV4-2,NA,TGTGCCAGCAGCCTTACGGGACAGAGTATTTACATGAACACTGAAGCTTTCTTT,CASSLTGQSIYMNTEAFF
TRBJ1-2,TRBD1,TRBV5-6,NA,TGTGCCAGCAGCCACAGGGGCCTTTCTAACTATGGCTACACCTTC,CASSHRGLSNYGYTF
TRBJ2-2,TRBD1,TRBV28,NA,TGTGCCAGCAGCCGGGACAGGGGGGGACCCGGGGAGCTGTTTTTT,CASSRDRGGPGELFF
TRBJ1-5,TRBD1,TRBV28,NA,TGTGCCAGCGGACAGGGGATCAGGGGGCCCCAGCATTTT,CASGQGIRGPQHF
TRBJ2-3,TRBD2,TRBV7-9,NA,TGTGCCAGCAGGGGGCTAGCGGGAGGTGAAGATACGCAGTATTTT,CASRGLAGGEDTQYF
TRBJ2-1,TRBD1,TRBV7-9,NA,TGTGCCAGCAGCCCCCGACAGGGGGGAATATCCAACAGGGAGCAGTTCTTC,CASSPRQGGISNREQFF
TRBJ2-5,NA,TRBV5-1,NA,TGCGCCAGCAGCAGGACGGTGGGACAACATCAAGAGAGCCAGTACTTC,CASSRTVGQHQESQYF
TRBJ1-1,NA,TRBV5-4,NA,TGTGCCAGCAGTTTACCGACAGCTTCGAACACTGAAGCTTTCTTT,CASSLPTASNTEAFF
TRBJ1-6,NA,TRBV6-5,NA,TGTGCCAGCAGTTACGAGGGCAGGGGAAATTCACCCCTCCACTTT,CASSYEGRGNSPLHF
TRBJ2-7,TRBD2,TRBV19,NA,TGTGCCAGTAGTATAGGTGGGACTACAAAAAACGAGCAGTACTTC,CASSIGGTTKNEQYF
TRBJ1-1,NA,TRBV5-1,once,TGCGCCAGCAGCTTACAGGGCGTGAACACTGAAGCTTTCTTT,CASSLQGVNTEAFF